This T cell receptor (beta chain) was documented in a study of cytomegalovirus exposure and HLA in healthy donors. Study-wide results and caveats: In a later analysis, donors in an Asian-associated ancestry cluster reportedly had fewer N-insertions in productive TCRs than the cohort mean.

Germline CDR1 is SGHTA and CDR2 is FQGNSA. The J segment lost 5 bases and the V segment lost 2 bases, leaving 6 bases of the junction unmatched. The CDR3 runs to 16 residues. PCR involved 60 Vbeta and 13 Jbeta primers. Sequencing was performed with immunoSEQ multiplex PCR; in TCRdb, only in-frame clones are kept and a portion is missing. Here the sample spans around 120,000 clones, around 85% being singletons. On this clone: Its target is unknown.

These donors counted as nominally healthy when sampled, but unrecorded immune exposures were likely. The origin of this receptor is a boy under 18 in good health and CMV-seronegative. Specimen: PBMCs. This chain links TRBV7-2 with TRBJ2-2; 9 bases align to TRBD2. The chain's CDR3 is CASSLRGRALTGELFF. The CDR3 nucleotides read TGTGCCAGCAGCTTACGCGGGAGGGCCTTGACCGGGGAGCTGTTTTTT.